This TCR beta chain derives from a study of T cells in Graves' hyperthyroidism and ophthalmopathy. To note about this clonotype: One junction end disagrees with the germline gene, perhaps due to a read error.

Germline-derived CDR1 and CDR2 are KGHDR and SFDVKD. This CDR3 spans 15 amino acids. RNA transcripts served as the template for amplifying TCR beta CDR3 regions. A first-round RT-PCR of the TCR CDR3 used the HTBI primer set. TCRdb called the multiplex PCR reads again in MiXCR, with one record for every CDR3 protein. The sample has fewer than 850,000 distinct CDR3 sequences, around 16% seen once. The sequence came from a man aged 45-65 years with Graves' hyperthyroidism. The rearrangement joins TRBV24-1 to TRBJ2-5; 7 bases are shared with TRBD1. The sample consisted of blood. The CDR3 DNA follows: TGTGCCACCAGTGTTTTGGACAGGCGAGGGGAGACCCAGTACTTC. It encodes CATSVLDRRGETQYF.